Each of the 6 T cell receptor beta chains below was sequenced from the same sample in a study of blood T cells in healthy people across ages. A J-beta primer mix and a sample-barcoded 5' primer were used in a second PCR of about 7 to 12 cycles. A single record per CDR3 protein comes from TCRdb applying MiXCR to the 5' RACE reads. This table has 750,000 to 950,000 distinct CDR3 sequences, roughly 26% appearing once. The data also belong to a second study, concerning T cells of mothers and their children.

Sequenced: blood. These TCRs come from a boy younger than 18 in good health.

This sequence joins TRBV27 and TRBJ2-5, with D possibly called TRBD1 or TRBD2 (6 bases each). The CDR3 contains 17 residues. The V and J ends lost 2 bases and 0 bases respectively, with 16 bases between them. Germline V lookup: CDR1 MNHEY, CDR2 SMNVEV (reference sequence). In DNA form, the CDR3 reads TGTGCCAGCAGTTTAAGGGATGCCGGGGGCCACCAAGAGACCCAGTACTTC. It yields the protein CASSLRDAGGHQETQYF.

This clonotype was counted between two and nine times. The CDR3 bases are TGTGCCAGCTCAGTCCGGAGCGGACAAGAGACCCAGTACTTC. Amino acids: CASSVRSGQETQYF. The chain joins TRBV18 to TRBJ2-5; D might be TRBD2 (5 bases). The germline V gene encodes CDR1 KGHSH and CDR2 LQKENI. This CDR3 has 14 residues. V was shortened by 5 bases and J by 2 bases, with 12 bases between the two germline ends.

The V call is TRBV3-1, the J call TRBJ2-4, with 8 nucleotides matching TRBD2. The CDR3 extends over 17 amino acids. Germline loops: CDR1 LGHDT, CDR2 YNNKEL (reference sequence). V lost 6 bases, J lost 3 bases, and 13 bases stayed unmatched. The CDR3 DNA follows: TGTGCCAGCAGTCAAACGCAGCGGGGGCTTGACAAAAACATTCAGTACTTC. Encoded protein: CASSQTQRGLDKNIQYF.

The CDR3 reads CSAGTRGNEQFF. The CDR3 DNA reads TGCAGCGCAGGGACTAGAGGCAATGAGCAGTTCTTC. J is TRBJ2-1 and V is TRBV29-1; the match to TRBD2 covers 8 bases. Germline V gene sequence: CDR1 SQVTM, CDR2 ANQGSEA. The CDR3 contains 12 residues. V lost 7 bases to trimming and J lost 6 bases; unmatched junction nucleotides: 5.

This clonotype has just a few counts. For the CDR3, the DNA is TGTGCCAGCAGCTTAGATGGGGGGCGCTCCTACGAGCAGTACTTC. Translating it yields CASSLDGGRSYEQYF. The V call is TRBV7-9, the J call TRBJ2-7; either TRBD1 or TRBD2 may supply D (6 bases each). Germline assignment: CDR1 SEHNR and CDR2 FQNEAQ (reference sequence). Trimming removed 1 base at V and 0 bases at J, with 10 bases between. CDR3 length equals 15 residues. Full variable domain (remainder filled in from reference TRBV7-9 and TRBJ2-7): DTGVSQNPRHKITKRGQNVTFRCDPISEHNRLYWYRQTLGQGPEFLTYFQNEAQLEKSRLLSDRFSAERPKGSFSTLEIQRTEQGDSAMYLCASSLDGGRSYEQYFGPGTRLTVT.

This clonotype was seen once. DNA for the CDR3: TGTGCCAGCAGTGAATGGGCCGGGACAGGGTCCGGCGAGCAGTACTTC. As protein: CASSEWAGTGSGEQYF. The chain recombines TRBV25-1 with TRBJ2-5, with TRBD1 matching 9 bases. Judging by the DNA end, TRBJ2-7 fits better; the J call may be wrong. This CDR3 spans 16 amino acids. CDR1 is MGHDK and CDR2 is SYGVNS in the germline V gene.